The 29 T cell receptor beta chains given below trace back to one sample, sequenced in a study of brain T cells in children with intractable seizures. Sequencing was performed with immunoSEQ multiplex PCR; in TCRdb, only in-frame clones are kept and a portion is missing. Of roughly 120,000 clones in the sample, approximately 94% are singletons; the top ten hold 3.8%. The sequences come from peripheral blood, collected at surgery. The receptors here all came from a boy under two years old with hemimegalencephaly and intractable seizures.

This chain joins TRBV28 and TRBJ2-5; TRBD1 is a possible D gene (5 bases). In germline, CDR1 is MDHEN, CDR2 SYDVKM. V was shortened by 6 bases and J by 3 bases, with 17 bases between the two germline ends. This CDR3 is 15 amino acids long. The CDR3 loop reads CASSLNLPREETQYF. Written as DNA, the CDR3 is TGTGCCAGCAGCCTTAATTTACCCAGGGAAGAGACCCAGTACTTC. Drawing the rest from reference TRBV28 and TRBJ2-5, the complete variable domain is DVKVTQSSRYLVKRTGEKVFLECVQDMDHENMFWYRQDPGLGLRLIYFSYDVKMKEKGDIPEGYSVSREKKERFSLILESASTNQTSMYLCASSLNLPREETQYFGPGTRLLVL.

In this sample, this clone turned up a few times. The chain is built from TRBV28 and TRBJ1-2; D is ambiguous. The germline CDR1 and CDR2 sequences are MDHEN and SYDVKM. This CDR3 spans 12 amino acids. V gave up 4 bases and J gave up 4 bases, with 7 bases separating them. CDR3 region: CASSSDGYGYTF. The CDR3 nucleotides read TGTGCCAGCAGTTCCGACGGCTATGGCTACACCTTC.

A single count supports this clone. V and J are TRBV7-9 and TRBJ1-2; 7 bases are a match to TRBD1. V was pared by 1 base and J by 7 bases, with 9 bases of the junction left unmatched. This CDR3 has 15 residues. Germline CDR1 is SEHNR and CDR2 is FQNEAQ (reference sequence). DNA for the CDR3: TGTGCCAGCAGCTTAGGCGACAGGGAGGTTGGTGGCTACACCTTC. Amino acid sequence: CASSLGDREVGGYTF.

CDR3 nucleotide sequence: TGTGCCAGCAGCTTTGGGGCCCTACAACTAGCGTACAACGGGGAGCTGTTTTTT. It translates to CASSFGALQLAYNGELFF. The rearrangement uses TRBV11-2 and TRBJ2-2; the match to TRBD2 covers 7 bases. Trimming at V came to 3 bases and at J to 7 bases, leaving 17 bases not matched to a gene. The CDR3 contains 18 residues. The germline CDR1 and CDR2 sequences are SGHAT and FQNNGV.

V and J are TRBV18 and TRBJ2-6; TRBD1 aligns across 8 bases. The V and J ends lost 4 bases and 0 bases, in that order; junction bases with no gene match: 5. CDR1 and CDR2 from the germline V gene are KGHSH and LQKENI. CDR3 length: 17 residues. The CDR3 spells CASSRGQGSSGANVLTF. As DNA, the CDR3 is TGTGCCAGCTCACGCGGACAGGGAAGCTCTGGGGCCAACGTCCTGACTTTC. Looking up the rest from reference TRBV18 and TRBJ2-6 gives the full variable domain: NAGVMQNPRHLVRRRGQEARLRCSPMKGHSHVYWYRQLPEEGLKFMVYLQKENIIDESGMPKERFSAEFPKEGPSILRIQQVVRGDSAAYFCASSRGQGSSGANVLTFGAGSRLTVL.

The chain links TRBV19 to TRBJ1-2, with D possibly being TRBD1 (6 bases). CDR1 and CDR2 from the germline V gene are LNHDA and SQIVND (reference sequence). The germline V and J ends were trimmed by 1 base and 10 bases, with 19 bases remaining between them. The CDR3 has 15 amino acids. The CDR3 coding sequence is TGTGCCAGTAGTATAGTGAGGGGGACCTCTTTTTTCTACACCTTC. This encodes CASSIVRGTSFFYTF.

The V gene is TRBV4-3, the J gene TRBJ2-7; no definite D call. This CDR3 comprises 13 residues. V lost 2 bases and J 3 bases, leaving 8 bases between the germline ends. Germline values: CDR1 LGHNA, CDR2 YSLEER. The CDR3: CASSQRADYEQYF. The CDR3 DNA follows: TGCGCCAGCAGCCAAAGGGCCGACTACGAGCAGTACTTC.

The chain uses TRBV9 and TRBJ2-5; possibly TRBD1 for D (6 bases). Germline lookup yields CDR1 SGDLS and CDR2 YYNGEE. The CDR3 runs 14 residues. V lost 0 bases and J lost 1, with 7 bases in between. Here the CDR3 reads CASSVGRGQETQYF. The CDR3 region has the DNA TGTGCCAGCAGCGTAGGCAGGGGCCAAGAGACCCAGTACTTC.

V usage is TRBV6-5 and J usage is TRBJ2-2, with 12 bases that match TRBD1. The CDR3 loop spans 16 amino acids. Trimming took 3 bases from V and 5 from J; bases not matched to a gene: 4. The germline V gene encodes CDR1 MNHEY and CDR2 SVGAGI. The CDR3 is CASSYLGQGATGELFF. The CDR3 DNA reads TGTGCCAGCAGTTATTTGGGACAGGGGGCAACCGGGGAGCTGTTTTTT.

This chain connects TRBV5-1 to TRBJ2-2, with D perhaps matching TRBD1 or TRBD2 (5 bases each). CDR1 is SGHRS and CDR2 is YFSETQ in the germline V gene. The germline V and J ends were trimmed by 0 bases and 7 bases, with 19 bases remaining between them. The CDR3 is 17 amino acids. The CDR3 is CASSLGLSGTLGGELFF. Here the CDR3 DNA reads TGCGCCAGCAGCTTGGGACTTTCCGGGACCCTAGGCGGGGAGCTGTTTTTT.

This chain joins TRBV6-5 and TRBJ2-7; D perhaps matches TRBD1 (7 bases). Germline V CDR1 and CDR2: MNHEY, SVGAGI. V was trimmed by 6 bases and J by 5 bases, leaving 17 bases between them. CDR3 size: 14 residues. CDR3 sequence (DNA): TGTGCCAGCAGCCGCGGGACAGACCTACACGAGCAGTACTTC. Translation gives CASSRGTDLHEQYF.

The chain has TRBV6-5 and TRBJ1-4; no clear D. Per germline, CDR1 MNHEY and CDR2 SVGAGI. Trimming cost V 3 bases and J 1 base, with 6 bases left between them. There are 14 residues in the CDR3. This CDR3 is CASSYRGTNEKLFF. CDR3 nucleotides: TGTGCCAGCAGTTATCGGGGAACTAATGAAAAACTGTTTTTT.

This CDR3 reads CASSFRDSNNEKLFF. For the CDR3, the DNA is TGTGCCAGCAGCTTTCGGGACAGTAATAATGAAAAACTGTTTTTT. The chain uses TRBV12-1 and TRBJ1-4; the table's D call, TRBD1, has no DNA check behind it. TRBV12-1 is marked as a pseudogene. The CDR3 is 15 amino acids.

This chain uses TRBV13 with TRBJ2-7, with TRBD1 matching 9 bases. Germline CDR1 PRHDT, CDR2 FYEKMQ (reference sequence). V lost 0 bases and J lost 2; bases outside the gene matches: 11. The CDR3 runs to 18 residues. The CDR3: CASSLGIERGQGAYEQYF. The DNA for the CDR3 is TGTGCCAGCAGCTTAGGTATAGAGAGGGGACAGGGAGCCTACGAGCAGTACTTC.

This chain connects TRBV1 to TRBJ2-3; TRBD2 is the table's D call, not checked against the DNA. TRBV1 is a known pseudogene. There are 16 residues in the CDR3. The CDR3 DNA reads as TGCACCAGCAGCCAAGATGGATGGCTAGCGTCAGATACGCAGTATTTT. This encodes CTSSQDGWLASDTQYF.

This chain links TRBV9 with TRBJ2-3, with a possible D match to TRBD2 (5 bases). The CDR3 extends over 19 amino acids. V lost 3 bases to trimming and J lost 0 bases, with 23 bases between them. Germline V CDR1 and CDR2: SGDLS, YYNGEE. The CDR3 coding sequence is TGTGCCAGCAGCGAAGTCCACGGTGGGCGGGTGAGCAGCACAGATACGCAGTATTTT. Its protein product is CASSEVHGGRVSSTDTQYF.

Note on this clone: Other DNA sequences in this sample translate to the same CDR3. The chain is built from TRBV28 and TRBJ1-2; weak D call: TRBD1 (5 bases). The germline CDR1 and CDR2 sequences are MDHEN and SYDVKM. With 6 bases removed from V and 7 bases from J, the gap between germline ends came to 9 bases. The CDR3 consists of 11 residues. The CDR3 region has the DNA TGTGCCAGCAGCCCGGGGGGTGGCTACACCTTC. Translated, it gives CASSPGGGYTF.

The CDR3 DNA follows: TGTGCCAGCAGCTTGGAACAGGGTAGAATCGCGGGCTATGGCTACACCTTC. Amino acids: CASSLEQGRIAGYGYTF. This chain uses TRBV5-4 with TRBJ1-2; D may be TRBD1 (6 bases). V was shortened by 0 bases and J by 4 bases, with 19 bases between the two germline ends. Germline assignment: CDR1 SGHNT and CDR2 YYREEE (reference sequence). CDR3 length equals 17 residues.

This clone has only one observation. The chain carries TRBV29-1 and TRBJ2-5, with 8 bases aligning to TRBD2. Germline V lookup: CDR1 SQVTM, CDR2 ANQGSEA. V dropped 7 bases and J dropped 5; count of bases not matched to a gene: 9. CDR3 size: 13 residues. The CDR3 DNA is TGCAGCGGGGGCGGCGGGAGGAGGGAGACCCAGTACTTC. Translating gives CSGGGGRRETQYF.

The rearrangement uses TRBV10-3 and TRBJ1-2; 7 positions match TRBD1. The V segment lost 10 bases and the J segment 2 bases; nucleotides outside the gene matches: 13. Germline CDR1 and CDR2: ENHRY and SYGVKD. The CDR3 is 15 residues long. This CDR3 reads CATLRDRRTNYGYTF. In DNA, the CDR3 is TGTGCCACCCTCAGGGACAGACGAACCAACTATGGCTACACCTTC.

V usage is TRBV10-1 and J usage is TRBJ1-5; D call uncertain. With 2 bases removed from V and 0 bases from J, the gap between germline ends came to 8 bases. The CDR3 sequence is 15 residues long. Germline CDR1 reads WNHNN; CDR2 reads SYGVQD (reference sequence). The CDR3 spells CASSEVLYSNQPQHF. Written as DNA, the CDR3 is TGCGCCAGCAGTGAGGTCCTCTATAGCAATCAGCCCCAGCATTTT.

The rearrangement uses TRBV9 and TRBJ2-3; 7 positions agree with TRBD2. Germline V gene sequence: CDR1 SGDLS, CDR2 YYNGEE. V shed 4 bases, J shed 2 bases, and the junction held 13 bases outside the gene matches. This CDR3 is built from 17 residues. Here the CDR3 DNA reads TGTGCCAGCAGCCCAGACAGTGGGACTACCTACACAGATACGCAGTATTTT. Its protein is CASSPDSGTTYTDTQYF.

The chain employs TRBV6-5 and TRBJ1-5; tentative D call: TRBD1 (5 bases). V lost 6 bases to trimming and J lost 6 bases, with 15 bases between them. Germline V CDR1 and CDR2: MNHEY, SVGAGI. The CDR3 sequence is 14 residues long. The CDR3 spells CASSSGGAGQPQHF. The CDR3 nucleotides are TGTGCCAGCAGCTCGGGGGGAGCGGGTCAGCCCCAGCATTTT.

The chain couples TRBV19 to TRBJ1-6, with 7 bases aligning to TRBD1. The CDR3 covers 12 residues. The ends lost 6 bases at V and 16 bases at J; junction bases unmatched: 9. CDR1 and CDR2 from the germline V gene are LNHDA and SQIVND (reference sequence). The CDR3 loop is CASSEGAGPLHF. The CDR3 DNA is TGTGCCAGTAGCGAGGGGGCAGGCCCTCTCCACTTT.

The chain has TRBV10-2 and TRBJ2-7, with 11 positions matching TRBD2. CDR1 WSHSY and CDR2 SAAADI come from the germline V gene. J gave up 2 bases and V 6 bases, and 15 bases lay outside the gene matches. The CDR3 has 18 amino acids. The CDR3 region has the DNA TGCGCCAGCAGGGTCGGGCGTGGGGTAGCGGGAGGGCCCTACGAGCAGTACTTC. The encoded protein is CASRVGRGVAGGPYEQYF.

This chain connects TRBV6-5 to TRBJ1-6; 7 bases line up with TRBD1. Germline V gene sequence: CDR1 MNHEY, CDR2 SVGAGI. The CDR3 has 14 residues. The junction had 7 bases not matched to a gene; V was cut back by 4 bases and J by 10 bases. DNA of the CDR3: TGTGCCAGCAGTTGGGACAGAGGAAAATCACCCCTCCACTTT. Its protein product is CASSWDRGKSPLHF.

The gene calls are TRBV6-5 and TRBJ1-2; D ambiguous. Trimming shortened V by 0 bases and J by 2 bases, and 10 bases separated the two germline ends. In germline, CDR1 is MNHEY, CDR2 SVGAGI. CDR3 length: 15 residues. The CDR3: CASSYSPSPNYGYTF. The DNA of the CDR3 is TGTGCCAGCAGTTACTCGCCCTCCCCGAACTATGGCTACACCTTC.

This clone has just a few counts. The gene calls are TRBV24-1 and TRBJ1-5; D not resolved. Per germline, CDR1 KGHDR and CDR2 SFDVKD. CDR3 size: 14 residues. Trimming took off 4 bases at V and 3 bases at J, with 9 bases between the two ends. The DNA of the CDR3 is TGTGCCACCAGTGACGGACGGAACAATCAGCCCCAGCATTTT. This sequence encodes CATSDGRNNQPQHF.

The chain recombines TRBV27 with TRBJ2-5, with 7 bases matching TRBD2. J gave up 4 bases and V 5 bases, and 7 bases lay outside the gene matches. CDR3 size: 14 residues. Germline CDR1 is MNHEY and CDR2 is SMNVEV (reference sequence). CDR3 region: CASSEPGLRETQYF. The CDR3 nucleotides are TGTGCCAGCAGTGAGCCGGGACTAAGAGAGACCCAGTACTTC.